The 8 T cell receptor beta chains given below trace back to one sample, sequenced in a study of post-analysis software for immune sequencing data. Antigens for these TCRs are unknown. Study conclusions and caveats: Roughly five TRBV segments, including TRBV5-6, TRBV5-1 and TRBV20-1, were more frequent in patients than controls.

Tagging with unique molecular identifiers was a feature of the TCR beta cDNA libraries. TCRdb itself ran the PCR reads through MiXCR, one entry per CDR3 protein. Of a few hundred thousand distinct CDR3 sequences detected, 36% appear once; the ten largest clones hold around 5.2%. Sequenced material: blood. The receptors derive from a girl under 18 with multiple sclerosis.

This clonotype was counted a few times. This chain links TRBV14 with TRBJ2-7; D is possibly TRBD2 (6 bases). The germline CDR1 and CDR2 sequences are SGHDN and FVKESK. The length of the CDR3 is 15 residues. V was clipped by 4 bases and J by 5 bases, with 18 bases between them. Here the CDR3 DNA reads TGTGCCAGCAGCCCGGGAGAGGAGCGCGACCACGAGCAGTACTTC. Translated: CASSPGEERDHEQYF.

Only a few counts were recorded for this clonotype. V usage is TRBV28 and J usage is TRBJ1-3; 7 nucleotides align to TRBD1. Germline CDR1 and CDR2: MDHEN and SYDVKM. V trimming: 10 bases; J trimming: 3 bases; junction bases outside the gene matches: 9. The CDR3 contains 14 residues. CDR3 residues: CATMSGGSGNTIYF. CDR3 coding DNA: TGTGCCACCATGTCAGGGGGGAGTGGAAACACCATATATTTT.

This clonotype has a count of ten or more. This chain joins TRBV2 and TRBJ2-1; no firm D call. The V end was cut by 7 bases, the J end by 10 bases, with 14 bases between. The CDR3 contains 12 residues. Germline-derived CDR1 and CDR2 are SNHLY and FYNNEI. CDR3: CASIPQSREQFF. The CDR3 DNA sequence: TGTGCCAGCATCCCCCAGTCCAGGGAGCAGTTCTTC. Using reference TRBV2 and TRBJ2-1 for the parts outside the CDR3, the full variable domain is EPEVTQTPSHQVTQMGQEVILRCVPISNHLYFYWYRQILGQKVEFLVSFYNNEISEKSEIFDDQFSVERPDGSNFTLKIRSTKLEDSAMYFCASIPQSREQFFGPGTRLTVL.

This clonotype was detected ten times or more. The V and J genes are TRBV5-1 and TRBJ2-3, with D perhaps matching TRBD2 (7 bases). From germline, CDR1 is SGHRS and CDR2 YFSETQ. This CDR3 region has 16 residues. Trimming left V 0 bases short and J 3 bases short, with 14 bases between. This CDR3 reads CASSLVRGASTDTQYF. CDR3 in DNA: TGCGCCAGCAGCTTGGTCCGGGGGGCGTCTACAGATACGCAGTATTTT.

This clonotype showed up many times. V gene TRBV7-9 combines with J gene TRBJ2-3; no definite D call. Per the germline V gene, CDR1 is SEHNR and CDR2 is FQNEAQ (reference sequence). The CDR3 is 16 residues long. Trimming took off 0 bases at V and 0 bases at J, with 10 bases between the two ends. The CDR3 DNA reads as TGTGCCAGCAGCTTAGCCGGGCAGGATAGCACAGATACGCAGTATTTT. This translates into CASSLAGQDSTDTQYF.

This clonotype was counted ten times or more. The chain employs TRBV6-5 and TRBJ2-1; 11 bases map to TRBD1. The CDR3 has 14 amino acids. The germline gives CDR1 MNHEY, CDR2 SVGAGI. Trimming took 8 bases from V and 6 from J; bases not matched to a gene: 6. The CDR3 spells CASSKGTGGNEQFF. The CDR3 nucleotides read TGTGCCAGCTCAAAGGGGACAGGGGGCAATGAGCAGTTCTTC.

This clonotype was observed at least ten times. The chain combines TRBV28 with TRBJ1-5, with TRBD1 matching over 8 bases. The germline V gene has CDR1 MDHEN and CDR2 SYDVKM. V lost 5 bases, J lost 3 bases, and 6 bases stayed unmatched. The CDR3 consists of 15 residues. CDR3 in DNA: TGTGCCAGCAGTCTATACAGGGGGGACAATCAGCCCCAGCATTTT. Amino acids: CASSLYRGDNQPQHF. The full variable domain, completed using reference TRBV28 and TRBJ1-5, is DVKVTQSSRYLVKRTGEKVFLECVQDMDHENMFWYRQDPGLGLRLIYFSYDVKMKEKGDIPEGYSVSREKKERFSLILESASTNQTSMYLCASSLYRGDNQPQHFGDGTRLSIL.

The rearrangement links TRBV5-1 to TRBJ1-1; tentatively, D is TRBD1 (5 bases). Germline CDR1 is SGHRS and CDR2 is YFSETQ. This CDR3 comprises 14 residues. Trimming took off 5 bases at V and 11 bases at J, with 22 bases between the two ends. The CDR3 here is CASRAARIQGAAFF. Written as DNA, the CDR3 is TGCGCCAGCAGGGCGGCTCGAATCCAGGGCGCGGCTTTCTTT.